This paragraph covers one T cell receptor beta chain sequence. The antigen this receptor binds is unknown. No base-level quality is on record; no much larger clone is a single base apart. The data originate from a study of cytomegalovirus exposure and HLA in healthy donors listed by TCRdb under 2017. A note on the overall study: According to an earlier analysis of 550 to 750 of the donors, about 180 million T cells yielded 117 million unique TCR beta sequences and about 300 Gb of sequence data. The T cell repertoires of several hundred subjects were profiled by immunosequencing and related to cytomegalovirus serostatus. Because of strong linkage in the cohort, roughly 5 DR-DQ haplotypes were treated as single units for association and clustering. Rather than drawing on any new phenotypic data, the later analysis identified candidate immune exposures from TCR beta sequences and the way those sequences occurred across donors. A later genetic analysis took genome-wide SNP genotypes for about 65% of the 666 donors and used that subset as a discovery cohort. Among 398 genotyped donors of the cohort, an average of roughly 240,000 unique TCR beta nucleotide sequences were sequenced per donor, around 18% of them non-productive. To predict cytomegalovirus infection status, the study brought together high-throughput TCR immunosequencing, statistical association of individual TCRs with disease status, and machine learning. Among the roughly 400 genotyped donors, around 81% belonged to the genetic ancestry cluster associated with self-reported Caucasian donors. A later analysis re-examined previously published TCR beta repertoires from just over 650 donors and added high-resolution HLA genotyping to investigate patterns of TCR occurrence. An earlier analysis of around 580 of the donors used high-throughput TCR beta sequencing to judge whether each TCR beta V gene segment behaved as functional or pseudogenic. Donor age, sex, ethnicity and CMV serostatus were compiled together with the repertoire data. About 320 gigabases of sequencing data and 80 million or so unique TCR sequences were included in an early release covering 500 to 750 HLA-typed donors. In addition to the first cohort of 666 subjects, a separate validation cohort of some 120 different subjects was used. Both class I and class II loci were covered by HLA typing, at four-digit resolution. The study aimed to test whether signatures of past pathogen exposure could be identified by cataloging public T cell receptors. The number of typed donors differed by locus: roughly 620-640 for A, B, C, DRB1 and DQB1; some 500 for DQA1; approximately 610 for DPA1; and some 470 for DPB1. Every discovery cohort repertoire had been produced on one sequencing platform. Overall study results and their limits: Linkage disequilibrium might explain the correlated functional status among segregating V segments, but an unknown experimental factor could not be ruled out. In vitro tests confirmed that three of the cytomegalovirus-associated TCR beta chains recognize cytomegalovirus antigens. According to a later genetic analysis, donors in an Asian-associated ancestry cluster had fewer N-insertions in productive TCRs than the approximately 690-donor mean. A later analysis found that HLA-associated TCR beta chains were more clonally expanded and had lower generation probabilities than equally common non-associated chains. When HLA alleles, especially DR and DQ, strongly co-occurred, TCR associations were difficult to assign to individual alleles. A total of 164 TCR beta chains were listed by the study as associated with cytomegalovirus. A further reported finding was that TCR beta sequences accurately predicted the HLA-A and HLA-B alleles for most subjects in the first cohort. Because some donors lacked HLA typing at each locus, the association tests relied only on the typed subset. A cluster of highly shared sequence variants was judged likely to represent a technical artifact of the sequencing pipeline. Most TCR sequences were seen in very few donors, while some public TCRs were found in many individuals. The authors suggested that the approach could potentially be generalized to other disease states and immunological phenotypes. In both the original and validation cohorts, the classifier was reported to diagnose cytomegalovirus status with high specificity and sensitivity. According to a later analysis, most CMV-associated TCR beta chains appeared to be HLA-restricted, and the HLA associations seemed to be driven largely by CMV exposure. In a later genetic analysis, a missense DCLRE1C variant was associated with V-gene and J-gene trimming of TCR beta chains, and the association was replicated in an independent cohort. According to a later analysis, TCR association rates differed among HLA loci, with DRB1 alleles showing the most associated TCRs and HLA-C alleles showing the fewest. A later analysis associated 16,951 TCR beta sequences with specific HLA alleles at a false discovery rate of 0.05. Presence/absence analyses assumed roughly uniform sequencing depth across donors, an assumption that may not hold. An earlier analysis of around 540 of the donors showed that most TCR beta V segments appeared in productive rearrangements either about 87% or about 30% of the time, which broadly matched IMGT annotations. In a later analysis, several top co-occurrence clusters were reported to appear linked to parvovirus B19, influenza, CMV and Epstein-Barr virus. In this cohort, only TCR beta chains were sequenced, and detectable features were limited by the absence of alpha or paired-chain data. Some IMGT-functional V segments, including TRBV6-2 and TRBV6-3, could not be distinguished by the 87-base-pair reads and were therefore excluded. Some 15 rarely observed V segments, including chromosome 9 orphons, were excluded from the earlier analysis of 550 to 700 of the donors because counts were too low. Immune exposure information for the cohort was limited to CMV serostatus.

V was cut back by 6 bases and J by 5 bases, leaving a gap of 22 bases between them. Via the germline V gene (reference sequence), CDR1 is MNHEY and CDR2 SMNVEV. The cysteine opens and the phenylalanine closes a CDR3 of 16 amino acids. Only the CDR3 region is kept as DNA, spanning 48 bases read in frame from base 1. The cohort comprised some 700 healthy bone marrow donors. Cohort members were all nominally healthy when sampled, although unrecorded immune exposures were likely present. The donor tested CMV seronegative and was one of the 352 seronegative cohort members. A peripheral blood sample was provided by each donor, and peripheral blood mononuclear cells were used for TCR beta sequencing. The Qiagen DNeasy Blood Extraction Kit was used to extract genomic DNA from the blood cell samples. The receptor library was made with the immunoSEQ multiplex PCR assay. For the multiplex PCR, a mixture combining 60 forward primers for TCR Vbeta segments and 13 reverse primers for TCR Jbeta segments was used. Amplification of the CDR3 region of rearranged TCR beta genes was performed with a multiplex PCR assay on genomic DNA. The Illumina HiSeq System was used to sequence the amplified TCR beta libraries as 87-base-pair reads. The authors' pipeline ran thus. A later analysis tallied some 79 million unique TCR beta chains across the 660 or so repertoires, and around 10 million of those chains were shared by two or more donors. Raw reads were error-corrected and collapsed into unique sequences by a nearest-neighbor algorithm in which closely related sequences were merged to remove PCR and sequencing errors. CDR3 sequences were aligned to IMGT reference sequences to assign V, D and J gene segments. For a sequence to be retained, a match of at least six nucleotides to both a V gene segment and a J gene segment was required. A rearrangement was called productive if the CDR3 had no stop codons and remained in frame with V and J, and every other rearrangement was called non-productive. CDR3 was defined by IMGT convention, running from the second conserved V-encoded cysteine to the conserved J-encoded phenylalanine. Sequences without an unambiguous match to a single V gene segment were excluded from the earlier analysis of a few hundred of the donors. An earlier analysis of 587 of the donors classified V segments as functional when productive rearrangements were above 56.7% and as segregating when the standard deviation between donors was above 5%. To diagnose cytomegalovirus status from the catalog of TCR beta chain sequences, a statistical classification framework was built. A later analysis assigned V and J genes by comparing TCR nucleotide sequences with IMGT/GENE-DB human TR gene sequences. The TCRdist pipeline was used in a later analysis to assign CDR3 sequences and most-parsimonious VDJ recombination scenarios. A later analysis defined each TCR beta chain by its CDR3 amino acid sequence plus V-gene family, and excluded reads lacking a unique V-gene family. A later analysis removed 500 to 650 highly shared, low-generation-probability nucleotide sequences to deal with suspected cross-contamination and a sequencing artifact. In a later analysis, a clonal expansion index was calculated for each public chain from normalized within-repertoire ranks of inferred template counts. Generation probabilities in a later analysis came from a VDJ recombination model fitted to out-of-frame rearrangements, and those results were checked against IGoR. In a later analysis, TCR-TCR, TCR-HLA and TCR-CMV co-occurrence was scored with hypergeometric tests, and a repertoire-size bias correction was applied to TCR pairs. False discovery rates were estimated in a later analysis by permuting HLA or CMV assignments 20 times. In a later analysis, co-occurring TCRs were grouped using DBSCAN, with TCRdist sequence similarity added in when clustering inside HLA-allele-positive subsets. Co-occurrence clustering excluded repertoires with fewer than 30,000 or more than 120,000 public chains, plus five with anomalous nucleotide sharing. The source is immuneACCESS, and TCRdb retained only in-frame sequences with V and J called. Part of the clones is not carried over; for the studies checked, unresolved V genes explain less than half of this, and the remainder is unexplained. V, J and clone size derive from that table, while D and trimming were established from the DNA sequence. The sample has 150,000 or so clones on record, 86% of them singletons. Together, the top ten hold roughly 1.9% of the sample.

The rearranged chain carries TRBV27 and TRBJ1-2, with TRBD1 perhaps the D gene, on 6 matching bases. This receptor was obtained from a woman aged 18-29 years in good health and CMV-seronegative. The sample consisted of PBMCs. CDR3 loop: CASSPFGGGLGYGYTF. The nucleotide sequence reads TGTGCCAGCAGCCCTTTTGGCGGGGGGCTGGGGTATGGCTACACCTTC.